The 3 T cell receptor beta chains reported below all come from one sample, sequenced in a study of blood T cell repertoires in COVID-19 (TCRdb year 2020). Library construction relied on the immunoSEQ multiplex PCR assay. TCRdb stores this immuneACCESS table with in-frame sequences only. Part of the clones is absent; in the studies checked, under half of the shortfall reflects unresolved V genes, and no reason is known for the rest. The sample table contains about 23,000 clones; only one count was recorded for around 94% of them. The ten biggest clones cover approximately 8.4% of the sample. Sequencing was done on a sample of peripheral blood. These TCRs come from a human donor in a cohort sampled during active COVID-19.

J is TRBJ2-7 and V is TRBV11-2; D is perhaps TRBD2 (6 bases). V gave up 6 bases and J gave up 6 bases, with 18 bases separating them. From germline, CDR1 is SGHAT and CDR2 FQNNGV. This CDR3 has 14 amino acids. This CDR3 reads CASSPGLVNFEQYF. In nucleotides, the CDR3 is TGTGCCAGCAGTCCGGGACTCGTAAACTTCGAGCAGTACTTC.

The CDR3 DNA reads TGTGCCAGCAGCCACCGACAGGGTTGGTACGAGCAGTACTTC. This encodes CASSHRQGWYEQYF. V and J are TRBV14 and TRBJ2-7; 7 nucleotides line up with TRBD1. V was clipped by 3 bases and J by 4 bases; unmatched bases: 6. Germline V gene sequence: CDR1 SGHDN, CDR2 FVKESK. This CDR3 has 14 residues. Full variable domain (missing parts from reference TRBV14 and TRBJ2-7): EAGVTQFPSHSVIEKGQTVTLRCDPISGHDNLYWYRRVMGKEIKFLLHFVKESKQDESGMPNNRFLAERTGGTYSTLKVQPAELEDSGVYFCASSHRQGWYEQYFGPGTRLTVT.

The chain couples TRBV5-1 to TRBJ1-2; 7 nucleotides match TRBD1. V was pared by 3 bases and J by 3 bases, with 2 bases of the junction left unmatched. This CDR3 contains 13 residues. CDR1 is SGHRS, CDR2 YFSETQ, per germline. The CDR3 region has the DNA TGCGCCAGCAGCTCCGGGACAGACTATGGCTACACCTTC. As protein: CASSSGTDYGYTF. The full variable domain, completed using reference TRBV5-1 and TRBJ1-2, is KAGVTQTPRYLIKTRGQQVTLSCSPISGHRSVSWYQQTPGQGLQFLFEYFSETQRNKGNFPGRFSGRQFSNSRSEMNVSTLELGDSALYLCASSSGTDYGYTFGSGTRLTVV.